One sample yielded the 18 T cell receptor beta chains listed below, sequenced in a study of a mutant IDH1 vaccine in newly diagnosed glioma. No antigens are known for them. Sequenced by immunoSEQ multiplex PCR; TCRdb stores in-frame clones only, minus some. Among about 32,000 clones listed, about 73% were seen once. Time point defined: week 11, during vaccination. Doses comprised 300 ug of mutant IDH1 20-mer peptide each, plus topical imiquimod. Here the sequenced sample was PBMCs, taken from a glioma patient whose treatment included an IDH1 peptide vaccine. These receptors were collected from a man aged 25 to 40 with glioma.

The CDR3 loop is CASSLASTYTEAFF. For the CDR3, the DNA is TGCGCCAGCAGCTTGGCCTCGACCTACACTGAAGCTTTCTTT. V is TRBV5-1 and J is TRBJ1-1; D is unclear. With 0 bases removed from V and 3 bases from J, the gap between germline ends came to 9 bases. The CDR3 is 14 amino acids. The germline V gene has CDR1 SGHRS and CDR2 YFSETQ.

The chain combines TRBV5-1 with TRBJ2-1; maybe TRBD2 (6 bases). The CDR3 loop spans 16 amino acids. Germline assignment: CDR1 SGHRS and CDR2 YFSETQ. Trimming took off 0 bases at V and 0 bases at J, with 10 bases between the two ends. Here the CDR3 DNA reads TGCGCCAGCAGCTTGGGGTCGGGGGACTCCTACAATGAGCAGTTCTTC. Amino acid sequence: CASSLGSGDSYNEQFF. The full variable domain, its missing parts supplied by reference TRBV5-1 and TRBJ2-1, is KAGVTQTPRYLIKTRGQQVTLSCSPISGHRSVSWYQQTPGQGLQFLFEYFSETQRNKGNFPGRFSGRQFSNSRSEMNVSTLELGDSALYLCASSLGSGDSYNEQFFGPGTRLTVL.

The chain employs TRBV5-1 and TRBJ2-7, with TRBD1 identical over 7 bases. The V and J ends lost 2 bases and 1 base, in that order; junction bases with no gene match: 9. This CDR3 contains 16 residues. Germline V gene sequence: CDR1 SGHRS, CDR2 YFSETQ. CDR3 sequence (DNA): TGCGCCAGCAGCTTAGGACGGGACAGAATATCCTACGAGCAGTACTTC. It yields the protein CASSLGRDRISYEQYF.

The rearrangement links TRBV29-1 to TRBJ2-3, with 12 nucleotides matching TRBD2. J was trimmed by 4 bases and V by 3 bases; bases with no gene match: 8. In germline, CDR1 is SQVTM, CDR2 ANQGSEA. The CDR3 loop spans 16 amino acids. The CDR3 DNA reads TGCAGCGTTGACCTACAGGGACTAGCGGGCCCAGATACGCAGTATTTT. Its translation is CSVDLQGLAGPDTQYF.

This clone was observed a few times. J is TRBJ2-7 and V is TRBV5-1; TRBD1 or TRBD2 may be the D gene (5 bases each). V was cut by 4 bases and J by 4 bases, with 18 bases left in between. This CDR3 is 15 amino acids long. Germline V gene sequence: CDR1 SGHRS, CDR2 YFSETQ. DNA of the CDR3: TGCGCCAGCAGCGACCTCCCGGGGCAACTATACGAGCAGTACTTC. It yields the protein CASSDLPGQLYEQYF.

The chain combines TRBV6-1 with TRBJ2-7, with a tentative D call TRBD1 (6 bases). Deletions cut 0 bases from V and 2 bases from J, with 11 bases between. CDR1 and CDR2 (germline): MNHNS, SASEGT. This CDR3 has 15 amino acids. The CDR3 reads CASSEAGSGAYEQYF. CDR3 DNA: TGTGCCAGCAGTGAAGCCGGGTCAGGGGCCTACGAGCAGTACTTC.

This clone was found a few times. This sequence joins TRBV29-1 and TRBJ1-1; weak D call: TRBD1 (5 bases). V was clipped by 4 bases and J by 8 bases, with 11 bases between them. Germline CDR1 and CDR2: SQVTM and ANQGSEA. The CDR3 sequence is 11 residues long. CDR3 bases: TGCAGCGTTGTTCAGGGTGGGGAAGCTTTCTTT. Its protein is CSVVQGGEAFF.

The chain joins TRBV18 to TRBJ2-7; D might be TRBD1 or TRBD2, each matching 5 bases. Germline-derived CDR1 and CDR2 are KGHSH and LQKENI. This CDR3 is 14 amino acids long. Between the trimmed V and J ends, which lost 3 bases and 0 bases, there was a span of 9 bases. The CDR3 loop is CASSPSGTSYEQYF. The CDR3 bases are TGTGCCAGCTCACCCTCCGGGACCTCCTACGAGCAGTACTTC.

V is TRBV6-6 and J is TRBJ2-5, with 10 bases fitting TRBD2. Per the germline V gene, CDR1 is MNHNY and CDR2 is SVGAGI (reference sequence). The CDR3 contains 16 residues. After removal of 0 bases from V and 4 bases from J, the junction contained 5 bases not matched to a gene. CDR3 DNA sequence: TGTGCCAGCAGTTACTCTCTAGCGGGAGTTTCAGAGACCCAGTACTTC. This gives the protein CASSYSLAGVSETQYF.

This clone was detected a few times. The V call is TRBV2, the J call TRBJ2-7; weak D call: TRBD1 (5 bases). The V end was cut by 4 bases, the J end by 6 bases, with 16 bases between. This CDR3 contains 14 residues. Per the germline V gene, CDR1 is SNHLY and CDR2 is FYNNEI. The CDR3 region has the DNA TGTGCCAGCAGTGTAGGAATAGGGGTAGGCGAGCAGTACTTC. Its protein is CASSVGIGVGEQYF.

The gene calls are TRBV5-6 and TRBJ2-1, with D unresolved. Trimming stripped 1 base from V and 8 bases from J, with 4 bases between. From germline, CDR1 is SGHDT and CDR2 YYEEEE. CDR3 length equals 11 residues. CDR3 amino acids: CASSLTYEQFF. The CDR3 nucleotides are TGTGCCAGCAGCTTGACCTATGAGCAGTTCTTC.

J is TRBJ2-5 and V is TRBV19; D is possibly TRBD1 (6 bases). The CDR3 spans 13 residues. Trimming pared 6 bases from V and 3 bases from J, leaving 11 bases between. Germline-derived CDR1 and CDR2 are LNHDA and SQIVND (reference sequence). This chain's CDR3 is CASSLRTEETQYF. In DNA form, the CDR3 reads TGTGCCAGTAGCCTGAGGACAGAAGAGACCCAGTACTTC.

CDR3 sequence: CASSFQGYEQYF. CDR3 sequence (DNA): TGTGCCAGCAGCTTCCAGGGTTACGAGCAGTACTTC. V is TRBV7-2 and J is TRBJ2-7, with D perhaps TRBD1 (5 bases). V was pared by 3 bases and J by 4 bases, with 7 bases between. CDR3 length equals 12 residues. Looked up from germline, CDR1 is SGHTA and CDR2 is FQGNSA.

V usage is TRBV14 and J usage is TRBJ2-7; weak D call: TRBD1 (6 bases). V lost 0 bases, J lost 1 base, and 10 bases lay in between. The length of the CDR3 is 15 residues. The germline V gene encodes CDR1 SGHDN and CDR2 FVKESK. CDR3 amino acids: CASSQEVGGSYEQYF. The CDR3 DNA is TGTGCCAGCAGCCAAGAAGTAGGGGGATCCTACGAGCAGTACTTC.

V usage is TRBV19 and J usage is TRBJ1-5, with 8 bases fitting TRBD1. The V gene's germline CDR1 is LNHDA and CDR2 SQIVND (reference sequence). V dropped 4 bases and J dropped 6; count of bases not matched to a gene: 5. The length of the CDR3 is 14 residues. The CDR3 sequence: CASSRTGWFQPQHF. As DNA, the CDR3 is TGTGCCAGTAGTAGGACAGGGTGGTTTCAGCCCCAGCATTTT.

This clone was seen only once. This chain connects TRBV23-1 to TRBJ2-1, with 14 bases fitting TRBD2. TRBV23-1 is treated as an ORF (open reading frame) with a function not yet certain. V dropped 2 bases and J dropped 4; count of bases not matched to a gene: 22. The CDR3 contains 23 residues. The CDR3 reads CASSQGTLTGTSGRGDGYNEQFF. The CDR3 DNA reads as TGCGCCAGCAGTCAAGGGACACTTACCGGGACTAGCGGGAGAGGAGACGGGTACAATGAGCAGTTCTTC.

V and J are TRBV2 and TRBJ1-3; maybe TRBD1 (5 bases). The CDR3 runs 13 residues. Germline loops: CDR1 SNHLY, CDR2 FYNNEI. Trimming pared 6 bases from V and 9 bases from J, leaving 15 bases between. Written as DNA, the CDR3 is TGTGCCAGCAGCGCAGACCCAGGGTTCACCATATATTTT. Amino acid sequence: CASSADPGFTIYF.

V is TRBV5-1 and J is TRBJ1-2; 7 bases are a match to TRBD1. Germline CDR1 reads SGHRS; CDR2 reads YFSETQ. This CDR3 spans 14 amino acids. V gave up 5 bases and J gave up 7 bases; unmatched junction bases: 11. In DNA, the CDR3 is TGCGCCAGCAGGACAGGGACGGGAGTGAGTGGCTACACCTTC. Translating gives CASRTGTGVSGYTF.